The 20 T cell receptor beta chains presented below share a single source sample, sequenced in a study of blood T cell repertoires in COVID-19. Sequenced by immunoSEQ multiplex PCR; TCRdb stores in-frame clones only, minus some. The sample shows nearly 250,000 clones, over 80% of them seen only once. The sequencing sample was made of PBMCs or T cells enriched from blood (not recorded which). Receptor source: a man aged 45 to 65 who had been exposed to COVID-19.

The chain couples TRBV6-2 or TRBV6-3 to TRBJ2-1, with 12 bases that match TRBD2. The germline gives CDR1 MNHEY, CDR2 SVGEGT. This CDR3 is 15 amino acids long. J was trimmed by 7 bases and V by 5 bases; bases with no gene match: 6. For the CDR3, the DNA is TGTGCCAGCAGTCTGCCCCTAGCGGGGGGGAATGAGCAGTTCTTC. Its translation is CASSLPLAGGNEQFF.

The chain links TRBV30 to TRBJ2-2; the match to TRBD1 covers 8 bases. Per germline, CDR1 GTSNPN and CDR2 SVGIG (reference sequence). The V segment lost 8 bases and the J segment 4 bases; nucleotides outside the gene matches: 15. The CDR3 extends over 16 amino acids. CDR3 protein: CATDTRTGLATGELFF. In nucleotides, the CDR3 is TGTGCCACTGACACCAGGACAGGGCTCGCCACCGGGGAGCTGTTTTTT.

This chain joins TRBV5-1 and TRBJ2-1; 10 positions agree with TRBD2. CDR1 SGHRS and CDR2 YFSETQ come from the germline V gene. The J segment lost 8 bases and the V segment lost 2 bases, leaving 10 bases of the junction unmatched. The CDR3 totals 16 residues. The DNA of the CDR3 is TGCGCCAGCAGCTTATCAGCGGGAGGGAATTCAGATGAGCAGTTCTTC. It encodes CASSLSAGGNSDEQFF.

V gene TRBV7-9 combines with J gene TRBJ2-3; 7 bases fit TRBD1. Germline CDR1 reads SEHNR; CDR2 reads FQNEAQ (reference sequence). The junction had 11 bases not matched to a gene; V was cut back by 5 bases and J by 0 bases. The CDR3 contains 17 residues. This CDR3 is CASSQSYRGPSTDTQYF. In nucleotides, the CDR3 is TGTGCCAGCAGCCAATCATACAGGGGACCTAGCACAGATACGCAGTATTTT.

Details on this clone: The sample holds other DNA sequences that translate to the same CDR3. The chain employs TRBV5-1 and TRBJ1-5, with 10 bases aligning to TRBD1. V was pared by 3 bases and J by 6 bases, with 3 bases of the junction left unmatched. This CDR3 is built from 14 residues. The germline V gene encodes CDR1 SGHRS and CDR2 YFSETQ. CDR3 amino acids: CASSSGQGGQPQHF. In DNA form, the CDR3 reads TGCGCCAGCAGCTCCGGACAGGGGGGTCAGCCCCAGCATTTT.

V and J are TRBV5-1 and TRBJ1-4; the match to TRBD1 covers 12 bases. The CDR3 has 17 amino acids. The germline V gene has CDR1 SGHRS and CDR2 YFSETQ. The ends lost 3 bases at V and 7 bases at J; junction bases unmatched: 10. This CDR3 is CASSSGDRGPGSEKLFF. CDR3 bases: TGCGCCAGCAGCTCAGGGGACAGGGGGCCTGGATCTGAAAAACTGTTTTTT. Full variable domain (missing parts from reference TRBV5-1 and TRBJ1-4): KAGVTQTPRYLIKTRGQQVTLSCSPISGHRSVSWYQQTPGQGLQFLFEYFSETQRNKGNFPGRFSGRQFSNSRSEMNVSTLELGDSALYLCASSSGDRGPGSEKLFFGSGTQLSVL.

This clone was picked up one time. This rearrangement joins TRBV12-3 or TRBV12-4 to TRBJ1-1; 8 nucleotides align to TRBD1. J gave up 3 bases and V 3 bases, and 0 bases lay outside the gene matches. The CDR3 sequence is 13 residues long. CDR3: CASSLGQDTEAFF. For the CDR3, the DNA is TGTGCCAGCAGTTTGGGACAGGACACTGAAGCTTTCTTT.

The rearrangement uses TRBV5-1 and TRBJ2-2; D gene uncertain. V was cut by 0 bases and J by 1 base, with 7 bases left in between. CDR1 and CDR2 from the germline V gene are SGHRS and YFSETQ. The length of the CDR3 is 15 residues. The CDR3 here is CASSLGAQNTGELFF. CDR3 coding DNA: TGCGCCAGCAGCTTGGGTGCACAGAACACCGGGGAGCTGTTTTTT.

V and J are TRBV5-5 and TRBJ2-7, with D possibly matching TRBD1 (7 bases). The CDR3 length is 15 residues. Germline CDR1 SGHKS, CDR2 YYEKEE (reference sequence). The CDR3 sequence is CASSLEGALSYEQYV. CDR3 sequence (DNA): TGTGCCAGTAGCTTGGAGGGGGCACTCTCCTACGAGCAGTACGTC.

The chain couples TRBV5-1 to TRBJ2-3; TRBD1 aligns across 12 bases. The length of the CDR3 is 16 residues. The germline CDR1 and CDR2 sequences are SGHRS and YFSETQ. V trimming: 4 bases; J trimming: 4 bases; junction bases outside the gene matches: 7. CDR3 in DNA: TGCGCCAGCAGCCCTAGGGGACAGGGGGCTTCAGATACGCAGTATTTT. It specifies CASSPRGQGASDTQYF. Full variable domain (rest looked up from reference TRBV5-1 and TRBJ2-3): KAGVTQTPRYLIKTRGQQVTLSCSPISGHRSVSWYQQTPGQGLQFLFEYFSETQRNKGNFPGRFSGRQFSNSRSEMNVSTLELGDSALYLCASSPRGQGASDTQYFGPGTRLTVL.

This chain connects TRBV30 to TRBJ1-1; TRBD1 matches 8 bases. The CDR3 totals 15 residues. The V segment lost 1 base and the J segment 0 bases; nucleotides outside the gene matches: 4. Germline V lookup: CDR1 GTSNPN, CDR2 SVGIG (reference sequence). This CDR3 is CAWSEWTGMNTEAFF. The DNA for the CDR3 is TGTGCCTGGAGTGAATGGACAGGGATGAACACTGAAGCTTTCTTT.

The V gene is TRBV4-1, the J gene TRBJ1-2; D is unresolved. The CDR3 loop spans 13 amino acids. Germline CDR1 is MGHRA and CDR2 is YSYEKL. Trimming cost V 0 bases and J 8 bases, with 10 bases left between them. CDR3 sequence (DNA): TGCGCCAGCAGCCAAGAGGGCTTACGAGGCTACACCTTC. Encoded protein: CASSQEGLRGYTF.

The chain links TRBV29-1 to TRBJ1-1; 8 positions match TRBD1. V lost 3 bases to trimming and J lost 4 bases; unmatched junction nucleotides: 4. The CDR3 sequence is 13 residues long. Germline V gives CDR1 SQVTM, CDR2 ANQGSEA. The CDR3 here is CSVETGVGTEAFF. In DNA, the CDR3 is TGCAGCGTTGAGACAGGGGTCGGCACTGAAGCTTTCTTT. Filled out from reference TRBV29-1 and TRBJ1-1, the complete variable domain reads SAVISQKPSRDICQRGTSLTIQCQVDSQVTMMFWYRQQPGQSLTLIATANQGSEATYESGFVIDKFPISRPNLTFSTLTVSNMSPEDSSIYLCSVETGVGTEAFFGQGTRLTVV.

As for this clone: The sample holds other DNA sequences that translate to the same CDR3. CDR3 loop: CASSLETESYEQYF. Written as DNA, the CDR3 is TGTGCCAGCAGCTTAGAAACAGAGTCCTACGAGCAGTACTTC. This sequence joins TRBV7-2 and TRBJ2-7; the D is unclear. CDR3 length equals 14 residues. The V end lost 1 base, the J end lost 1 base, and 8 bases lay between the germline ends. The V gene's germline CDR1 is SGHTA and CDR2 FQGNSA.

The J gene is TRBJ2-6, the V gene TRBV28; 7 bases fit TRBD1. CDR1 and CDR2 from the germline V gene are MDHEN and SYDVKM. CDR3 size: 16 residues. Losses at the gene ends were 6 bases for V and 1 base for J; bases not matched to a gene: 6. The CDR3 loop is CASRGRQGSGANVLTF. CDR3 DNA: TGTGCCAGCAGGGGAAGACAGGGATCTGGGGCCAACGTCCTGACTTTC.

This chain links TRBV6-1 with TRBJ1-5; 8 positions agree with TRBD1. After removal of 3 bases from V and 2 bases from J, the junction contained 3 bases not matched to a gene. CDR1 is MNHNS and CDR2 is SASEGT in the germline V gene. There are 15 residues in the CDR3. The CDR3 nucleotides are TGTGCCAGCAGTGACGGGACAGGCCGCAATCAGCCCCAGCATTTT. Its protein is CASSDGTGRNQPQHF.

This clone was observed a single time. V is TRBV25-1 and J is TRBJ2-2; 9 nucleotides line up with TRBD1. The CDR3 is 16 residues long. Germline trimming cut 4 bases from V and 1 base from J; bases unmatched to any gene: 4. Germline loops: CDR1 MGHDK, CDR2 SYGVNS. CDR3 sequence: CASSGSGQGNTGELFF. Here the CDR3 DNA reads TGTGCCAGCAGTGGGTCGGGACAGGGGAACACCGGGGAGCTGTTTTTT.

This chain's CDR3 is CASRYGGGDEKLFF. DNA of the CDR3: TGTGCCAGTAGGTACGGGGGTGGCGATGAAAAACTGTTTTTT. The rearrangement uses TRBV19 and TRBJ1-4, with D possibly matching TRBD1 (5 bases). The CDR3 covers 14 residues. Germline-derived CDR1 and CDR2 are LNHDA and SQIVND (reference sequence). With 6 bases removed from V and 6 bases from J, the gap between germline ends came to 14 bases.

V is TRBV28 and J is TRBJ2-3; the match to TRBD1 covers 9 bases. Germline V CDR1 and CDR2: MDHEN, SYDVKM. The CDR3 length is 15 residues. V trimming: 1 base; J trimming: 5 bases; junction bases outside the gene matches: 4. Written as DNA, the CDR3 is TGTGCCAGCAGTTTATCCGGACAGGGGAAAGATACGCAGTATTTT. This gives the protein CASSLSGQGKDTQYF. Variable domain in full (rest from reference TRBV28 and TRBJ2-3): DVKVTQSSRYLVKRTGEKVFLECVQDMDHENMFWYRQDPGLGLRLIYFSYDVKMKEKGDIPEGYSVSREKKERFSLILESASTNQTSMYLCASSLSGQGKDTQYFGPGTRLTVL.

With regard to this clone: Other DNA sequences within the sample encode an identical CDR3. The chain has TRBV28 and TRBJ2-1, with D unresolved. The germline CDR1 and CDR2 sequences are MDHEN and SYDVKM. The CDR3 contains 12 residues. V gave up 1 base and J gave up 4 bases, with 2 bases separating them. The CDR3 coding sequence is TGTGCCAGCAGTTTATCATACAATGAGCAGTTCTTC. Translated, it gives CASSLSYNEQFF.